This TCR beta chain was sequenced for a study of blood T cell repertoires in COVID-19. About the study: The samples span acute and convalescent COVID-19 from the United States, Italy and Spain. T cells, B-cell-depleted T cells, or PBMCs provided the cDNA or gDNA that served as material.

Among Cohort 3 donors, those recovered had two negative PCRs, clearance, or symptom resolution. Trimming took 4 bases from V and 4 from J, leaving 16 bases between them. This CDR3 comprises 15 residues. Germline V gives CDR1 SGHAT, CDR2 FQNNGV. In the original processing: Reference gene primer amplification gave estimated nucleated cell counts. The protocol was immunoSEQ multiplex PCR, while the TCRdb copy is restricted to in-frame clones and leaves out a portion. That table is the source of V, J and clone size, and D and trimming were worked out from the DNA. The sample contains about 300,000 clones, 86% of which appear only once.

What was sequenced was PBMCs or T cells enriched from blood (not recorded which). The sequence came from a man aged 25 to 40 who had recovered from COVID-19. This chain uses TRBV11-2 with TRBJ2-5; D gene unclear. Here the CDR3 DNA reads TGTGCCAGCAGCTCGGAAATGGTCCCGGGAGAGACCCAGTACTTC. Its protein is CASSSEMVPGETQYF.